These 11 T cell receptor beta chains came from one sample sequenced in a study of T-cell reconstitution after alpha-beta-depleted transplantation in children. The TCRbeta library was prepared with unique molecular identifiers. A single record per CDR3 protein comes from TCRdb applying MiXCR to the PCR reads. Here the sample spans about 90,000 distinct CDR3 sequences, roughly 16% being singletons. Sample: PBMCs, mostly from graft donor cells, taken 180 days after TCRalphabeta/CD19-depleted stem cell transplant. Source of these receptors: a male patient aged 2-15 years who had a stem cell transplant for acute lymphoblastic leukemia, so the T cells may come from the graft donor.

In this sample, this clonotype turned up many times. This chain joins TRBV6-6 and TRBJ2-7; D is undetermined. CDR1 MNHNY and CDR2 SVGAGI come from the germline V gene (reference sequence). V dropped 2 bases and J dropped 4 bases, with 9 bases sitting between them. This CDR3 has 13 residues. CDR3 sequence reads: CASSYHKTYEQYF. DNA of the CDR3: TGTGCCAGCAGTTACCATAAGACATACGAGCAGTACTTC.

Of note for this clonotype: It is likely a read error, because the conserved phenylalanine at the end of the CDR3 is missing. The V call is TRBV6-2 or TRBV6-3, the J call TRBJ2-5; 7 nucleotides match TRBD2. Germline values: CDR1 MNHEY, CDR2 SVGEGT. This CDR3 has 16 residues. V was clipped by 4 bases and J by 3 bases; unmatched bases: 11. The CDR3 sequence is CASSSILLGGEETQYL. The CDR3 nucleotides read TGTGCCAGCAGTTCTATCCTCCTGGGGGGGGAAGAGACCCAGTACTTG.

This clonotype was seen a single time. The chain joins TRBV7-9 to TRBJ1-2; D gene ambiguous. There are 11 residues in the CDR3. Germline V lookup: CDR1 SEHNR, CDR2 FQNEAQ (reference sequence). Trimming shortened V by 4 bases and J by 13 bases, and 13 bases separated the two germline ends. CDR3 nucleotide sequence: TGTGCCAGCAGCTCGAATTACGATCGCACCTTC. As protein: CASSSNYDRTF.

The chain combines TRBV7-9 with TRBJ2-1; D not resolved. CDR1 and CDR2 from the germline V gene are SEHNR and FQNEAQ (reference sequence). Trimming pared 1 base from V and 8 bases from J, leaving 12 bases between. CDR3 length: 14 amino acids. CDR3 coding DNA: TGTGCCAGCAGCTTAGTTAGGGCTAGGGATGAGCAGTTCTTC. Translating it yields CASSLVRARDEQFF.

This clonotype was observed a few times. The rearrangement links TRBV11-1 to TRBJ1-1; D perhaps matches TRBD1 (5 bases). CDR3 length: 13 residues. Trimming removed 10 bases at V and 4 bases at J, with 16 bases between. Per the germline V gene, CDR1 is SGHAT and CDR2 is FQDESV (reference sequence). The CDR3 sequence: CATRSSGGTEAFF. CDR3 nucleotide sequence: TGTGCCACCCGGTCTTCCGGGGGCACTGAAGCTTTCTTT.

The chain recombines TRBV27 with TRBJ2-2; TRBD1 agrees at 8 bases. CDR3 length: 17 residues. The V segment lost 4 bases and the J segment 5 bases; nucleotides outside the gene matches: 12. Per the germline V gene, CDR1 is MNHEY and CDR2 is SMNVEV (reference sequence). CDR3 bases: TGTGCCAGCAGTTCCATGATGGACAGGGTACGGACCGGGGAGCTGTTTTTT. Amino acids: CASSSMMDRVRTGELFF.

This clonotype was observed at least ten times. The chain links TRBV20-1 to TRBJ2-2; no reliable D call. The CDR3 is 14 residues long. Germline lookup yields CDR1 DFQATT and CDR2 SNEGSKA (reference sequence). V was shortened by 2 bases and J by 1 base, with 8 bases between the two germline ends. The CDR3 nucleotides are TGCAGTGCTAGATCCAGCGAGAACACCGGGGAGCTGTTTTTT. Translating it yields CSARSSENTGELFF.

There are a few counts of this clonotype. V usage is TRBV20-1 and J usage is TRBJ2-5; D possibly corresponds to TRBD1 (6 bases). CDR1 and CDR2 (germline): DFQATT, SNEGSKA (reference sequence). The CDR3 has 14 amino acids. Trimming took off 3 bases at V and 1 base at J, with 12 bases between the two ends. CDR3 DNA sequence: TGCAGTGCTAGCCCCGGGACACTCCAAGAGACCCAGTACTTC. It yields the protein CSASPGTLQETQYF.

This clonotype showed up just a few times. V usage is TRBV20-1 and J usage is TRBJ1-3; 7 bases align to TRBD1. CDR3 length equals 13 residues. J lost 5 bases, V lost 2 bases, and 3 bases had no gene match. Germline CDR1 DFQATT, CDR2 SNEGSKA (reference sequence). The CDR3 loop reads CSARSGQRNTIYF. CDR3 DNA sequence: TGCAGTGCTAGATCGGGACAGAGAAACACCATATATTTT.

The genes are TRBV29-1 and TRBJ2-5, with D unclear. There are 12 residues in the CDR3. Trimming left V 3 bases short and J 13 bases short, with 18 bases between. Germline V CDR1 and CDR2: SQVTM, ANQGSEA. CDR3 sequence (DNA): TGCAGCGTTGAGAGTGTCCCAGTCACACCGTACTTC. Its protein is CSVESVPVTPYF.

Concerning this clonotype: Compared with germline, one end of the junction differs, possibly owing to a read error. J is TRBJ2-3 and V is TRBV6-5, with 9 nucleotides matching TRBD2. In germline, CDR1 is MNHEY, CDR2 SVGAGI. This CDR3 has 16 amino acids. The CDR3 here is CASSDSSGAGSDTQYF. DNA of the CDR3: TGTGCCAGCAGTGACTCTAGCGGGGCGGGTTCGGATACGCAGTATTTT.